This T cell receptor beta chain derives from a study of cytomegalovirus exposure and HLA in healthy donors. Study outcomes and limitations: Rates of TCR association differed by HLA locus in a later analysis, with DRB1 highest and HLA-C lowest. In most subjects, TCR beta sequences reportedly gave accurate predictions of HLA-A and HLA-B alleles. Trimming of TCR beta V- and J-genes showed a link, identified in a later analysis, to a missense DCLRE1C variant. Rarity marked most TCR sequences, yet some public TCRs occurred in many donors.

V shed 4 bases and J 0 bases; nucleotides not matched to a gene: 6. CDR3 size: 16 residues. Germline V gives CDR1 SGHTA, CDR2 FQGNSA. PCR was performed using 60 Vbeta and 13 Jbeta primers. Repertoires were generated with immunoSEQ multiplex PCR, while TCRdb's copy carries only in-frame clones and drops some. The sample holds roughly 44,000 clones; roughly 80% are singletons and the top ten take around 2.5%. Comments on this clone: What it binds is not known.

Sequenced material: PBMCs. J is TRBJ2-1 and V is TRBV7-2; 7 nucleotides line up with TRBD2. This TCR was recovered from a man aged 50-60 years in good health and CMV-seronegative. DNA for the CDR3: TGTGCCAGCAGCTCTACCGGGGGGAGCTCCTACAATGAGCAGTTCTTC. Its translation is CASSSTGGSSYNEQFF. Drawing the rest from reference TRBV7-2 and TRBJ2-1, the complete variable domain is GAGVSQSPSNKVTEKGKDVELRCDPISGHTALYWYRQSLGQGLEFLIYFQGNSAPDKSGLPSDRFSAERTGGSVSTLTIQRTQQEDSAVYLCASSSTGGSSYNEQFFGPGTRLTVL.